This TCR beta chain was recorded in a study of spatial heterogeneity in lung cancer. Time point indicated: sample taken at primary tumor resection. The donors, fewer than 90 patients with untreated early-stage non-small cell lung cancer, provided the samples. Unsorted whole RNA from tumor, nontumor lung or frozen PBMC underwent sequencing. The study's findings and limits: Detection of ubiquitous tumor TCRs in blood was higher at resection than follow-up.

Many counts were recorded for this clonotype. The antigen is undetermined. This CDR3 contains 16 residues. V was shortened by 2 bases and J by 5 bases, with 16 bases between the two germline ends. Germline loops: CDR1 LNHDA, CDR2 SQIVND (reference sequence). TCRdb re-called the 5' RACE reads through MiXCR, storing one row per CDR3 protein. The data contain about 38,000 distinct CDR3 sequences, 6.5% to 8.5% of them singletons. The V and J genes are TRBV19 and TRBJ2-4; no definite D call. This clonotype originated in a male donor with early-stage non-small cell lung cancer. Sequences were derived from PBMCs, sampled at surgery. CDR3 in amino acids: CASSITVLSHENIQYF. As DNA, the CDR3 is TGTGCCAGTAGTATAACAGTTCTTAGCCACGAAAACATTCAGTACTTC.